A selection of T cell receptor beta chains follows, all from one sample in a study of blood T cell repertoires in COVID-19. Assay used: immunoSEQ multiplex PCR; TCRdb lists only in-frame clones, some missing. The data show under 150,000 clones, roughly four fifths seen once. What was sequenced was PBMCs or T cells enriched from blood (not recorded which). Receptors were obtained from a man in his forties or fifties with acute COVID-19. Each CDR3 is given with its conserved first and last residue. The D gene is left open where the match is weak. Size is stated for part of the rows, as once, few or many counts, or as a class when the clone is expanded.

cdr3_aa: CASSVGGGATHEQFF
cdr3_nt: TGTGCCAGCAGCGTAGGCGGGGGGGCCACTCATGAGCAGTTCTTC
v_call: TRBV9
j_call: TRBJ2-1
clone_size: .
d_call: TRBD2

cdr3_aa: CASTPNGAYNSPLHF
cdr3_nt: TGTGCCAGCACTCCGAACGGAGCCTATAATTCACCCCTCCACTTT
v_call: TRBV27
j_call: TRBJ1-6
clone_size: once
d_call: .

cdr3_aa: CASSPISVALFF
cdr3_nt: TGTGCCAGCAGCCCAATCAGCGTCGCACTGTTTTTT
v_call: TRBV7-8
j_call: TRBJ1-4
clone_size: .
d_call: .

cdr3_aa: CASSAAATYDRQVGEAFF
cdr3_nt: TGTGCCAGCAGCGCCGCTGCGACATATGACCGACAGGTCGGTGAAGCTTTCTTT
v_call: TRBV9
j_call: TRBJ1-1
clone_size: once
d_call: .

cdr3_aa: CASSLSYGNQPQHF
cdr3_nt: TGTGCCAGCAGCTTGAGCTATGGTAATCAGCCCCAGCATTTT
v_call: TRBV7-8
j_call: TRBJ1-5
clone_size: .
d_call: .

cdr3_aa: CASSWGENTEAFF
cdr3_nt: TGTGCCAGCAGTTGGGGGGAGAACACTGAAGCTTTCTTT
v_call: TRBV6-5
j_call: TRBJ1-1
clone_size: .
d_call: .

cdr3_aa: CASSLGGGGVTEAFF
cdr3_nt: TGTGCCAGCAGCTTAGGTGGAGGGGGGGTCACTGAAGCTTTCTTT
v_call: TRBV7-6
j_call: TRBJ1-1
clone_size: .
d_call: .

cdr3_aa: CAISQGGQPQHF
cdr3_nt: TGTGCCATCAGCCAGGGTGGTCAGCCCCAGCATTTT
v_call: TRBV10-3
j_call: TRBJ1-5
clone_size: few
d_call: .

cdr3_aa: CASSRGETGTGELFF
cdr3_nt: TGTGCCAGCAGCCGCGGCGAGACGGGCACCGGGGAGCTGTTTTTT
v_call: TRBV3-1/TRBV3-2
j_call: TRBJ2-2
clone_size: .
d_call: .

cdr3_aa: CASSTAPGQGAHTGELFF
cdr3_nt: TGTGCCAGTAGTACCGCCCCGGGACAGGGGGCGCACACCGGGGAGCTGTTTTTT
v_call: TRBV19
j_call: TRBJ2-2
clone_size: few
d_call: TRBD1

cdr3_aa: CASSYPRLAGTDTQYF
cdr3_nt: TGTGCCAGCAGCTACCCCAGGCTAGCCGGCACAGATACGCAGTATTTT
v_call: TRBV5-6
j_call: TRBJ2-3
clone_size: .
d_call: .

cdr3_aa: CASSLASGANVLTF
cdr3_nt: TGTGCCAGCAGCTTGGCGTCTGGGGCCAACGTCCTGACTTTC
v_call: TRBV5-5
j_call: TRBJ2-6
clone_size: .
d_call: .

cdr3_aa: CAWSKGGEGGYTF
cdr3_nt: TGTGCCTGGAGTAAAGGGGGAGAAGGTGGCTACACCTTC
v_call: TRBV30
j_call: TRBJ1-2
clone_size: .
d_call: .

cdr3_aa: CASRSGTSYEKLFF
cdr3_nt: TGCGCCAGCCGGTCCGGGACATCCTATGAAAAACTGTTTTTT
v_call: TRBV5-1
j_call: TRBJ1-4
clone_size: .
d_call: .

cdr3_aa: CASSYGWGYSNQPQHF
cdr3_nt: TGTGCCAGCAGCTATGGATGGGGCTATAGCAATCAGCCCCAGCATTTT
v_call: TRBV5-6
j_call: TRBJ1-5
clone_size: once
d_call: .

cdr3_aa: CASSIRGTDTQYF
cdr3_nt: TGTGCCAGTAGTATCCGGGGGACAGATACGCAGTATTTT
v_call: TRBV19
j_call: TRBJ2-3
clone_size: once
d_call: .

cdr3_aa: CASSEGGSLNTGELFF
cdr3_nt: TGCGCCAGCAGTGAAGGCGGCAGTCTTAACACCGGGGAGCTGTTTTTT
v_call: TRBV10-1
j_call: TRBJ2-2
clone_size: .
d_call: .

cdr3_aa: CASSFGTGGSYEQYF
cdr3_nt: TGTGCCAGCAGTTTCGGGACAGGGGGTTCCTACGAGCAGTACTTC
v_call: TRBV6-5
j_call: TRBJ2-7
clone_size: .
d_call: TRBD1

cdr3_aa: CSAVKQDMNTEAFF
cdr3_nt: TGCAGCGCCGTCAAACAGGACATGAACACTGAAGCTTTCTTT
v_call: TRBV29-1
j_call: TRBJ1-1
clone_size: .
d_call: .

cdr3_aa: CASSVRQGFGVELFF
cdr3_nt: TGCGCCAGCAGCGTACGACAGGGCTTTGGGGTGGAGCTGTTTTTT
v_call: TRBV5-1
j_call: TRBJ2-2
clone_size: few
d_call: TRBD1

cdr3_aa: CASSTSAGGGGEQYF
cdr3_nt: TGCGCCAGCAGCACCAGTGCAGGGGGCGGTGGCGAGCAGTACTTC
v_call: TRBV5-1
j_call: TRBJ2-7
clone_size: .
d_call: TRBD1

cdr3_aa: CATSRDLQETQYF
cdr3_nt: TGTGCCACCAGCAGAGATCTACAAGAGACCCAGTACTTC
v_call: TRBV15
j_call: TRBJ2-5
clone_size: .
d_call: .

cdr3_aa: CASSLGQGNSPLHF
cdr3_nt: TGTGCCAGCAGCCTAGGACAGGGAAATTCACCCCTCCACTTT
v_call: TRBV5-6
j_call: TRBJ1-6
clone_size: .
d_call: TRBD1

cdr3_aa: CASRDKGNQPQHF
cdr3_nt: TGTGCCAGCAGGGACAAGGGCAATCAGCCCCAGCATTTT
v_call: TRBV6-5
j_call: TRBJ1-5
clone_size: .
d_call: .

cdr3_aa: CSASRGSGTSTDTQYF
cdr3_nt: TGCAGTGCTAGTAGGGGGAGCGGAACTAGCACAGATACGCAGTATTTT
v_call: TRBV20-1
j_call: TRBJ2-3
clone_size: .
d_call: .

cdr3_aa: CASSFSGNTEAFF
cdr3_nt: TGTGCCAGCAGCTTTTCAGGCAACACTGAAGCTTTCTTT
v_call: TRBV11-2
j_call: TRBJ1-1
clone_size: .
d_call: .

cdr3_aa: CSVEREEGAFF
cdr3_nt: TGCAGCGTTGAAAGGGAGGAGGGAGCTTTCTTT
v_call: TRBV29-1
j_call: TRBJ1-1
clone_size: .
d_call: .

cdr3_aa: CASSPMVAGGSGANVLTF
cdr3_nt: TGTGCCAGCTCACCCATGGTAGCGGGAGGGTCCGGGGCCAACGTCCTGACTTTC
v_call: TRBV18
j_call: TRBJ2-6
clone_size: .
d_call: TRBD2

cdr3_aa: CASSPTQYNEQFF
cdr3_nt: TGTGCCAGCAGCCCAACACAATACAATGAGCAGTTCTTC
v_call: TRBV13
j_call: TRBJ2-1
clone_size: .
d_call: .

cdr3_aa: CASSFYGDRGYEQYF
cdr3_nt: TGTGCCAGCAGTTTTTATGGGGACAGGGGGTACGAGCAGTACTTC
v_call: TRBV28
j_call: TRBJ2-7
clone_size: .
d_call: TRBD1

cdr3_aa: CASSLAGDLYEQYF
cdr3_nt: TGCGCCAGCAGCTTGGCGGGGGACCTCTACGAGCAGTACTTC
v_call: TRBV5-1
j_call: TRBJ2-7
clone_size: .
d_call: .